The 25 T cell receptor beta chains below were found in one sample sequenced in a study of CD8 T cells in Susac syndrome. RNA in amounts of roughly 0.45 to 1 ug was reverse transcribed with random hexamers. MiXCR, applied by TCRdb to the immunoSEQ multiplex PCR reads, yields one record per CDR3 protein. The sample lists tens of thousands of distinct CDR3 sequences, over 85% occurring once. The sequencing input was CD8+ T cells from PBMCs. The source is a human donor in good health.

This chain uses TRBV13 with TRBJ1-4; 9 nucleotides line up with TRBD1. V was clipped by 4 bases and J by 5 bases; unmatched bases: 5. Germline V gene sequence: CDR1 PRHDT, CDR2 FYEKMQ (reference sequence). The CDR3 consists of 15 residues. DNA for the CDR3: TGTGCCAGCAGCTCGGACAGGGGCTCAAATGAAAAACTGTTTTTT. Translation gives CASSSDRGSNEKLFF.

Turning to this clonotype: The junction departs from germline at one end; a sequencing error may be responsible. This sequence joins TRBV2 and TRBJ1-5; 9 positions agree with TRBD1. Germline V lookup: CDR1 SNHLY, CDR2 FYNNEI. This CDR3 is built from 15 residues. The CDR3 loop reads CASSTGQGFDQPQHF. The CDR3 DNA is TGCGCCAGCAGTACGGGACAGGGCTTCGATCAGCCCCAGCATTTT.

The gene calls are TRBV12-3 or TRBV12-4 and TRBJ2-2, with 9 bases identical to TRBD1. The junction had 7 bases not matched to a gene; V was cut back by 5 bases and J by 6 bases. This CDR3 spans 15 amino acids. The CDR3, as DNA: TGTGCCAGCAGTGCGGGGACAGGGTGGGCCGGGGAGCTGTTTTTT. Amino acids: CASSAGTGWAGELFF.

This clonotype came up once. The chain uses TRBV5-6 and TRBJ2-1; a possible D gene is TRBD1 (6 bases). CDR1 and CDR2 from the germline V gene are SGHDT and YYEEEE. Trimming took 3 bases from V and 3 from J, leaving 13 bases between them. This CDR3 spans 15 amino acids. The CDR3 DNA is TGTGCCAGCAGCTATGAGGACAGATACTACAATGAGCAGTTCTTC. It specifies CASSYEDRYYNEQFF.

The chain uses TRBV7-8 and TRBJ2-5, with 8 bases identical to TRBD2. Trimming took 2 bases from V and 4 from J; bases not matched to a gene: 6. The CDR3 covers 15 residues. The V gene's germline CDR1 is SGHVS and CDR2 FQNEAQ. The CDR3 protein is CASSLYGGLVETQYF. CDR3 nucleotide sequence: TGTGCCAGCAGCTTATATGGGGGACTAGTAGAGACCCAGTACTTC.

V and J are TRBV4-3 and TRBJ1-2; tentative D call: TRBD1 (6 bases). Germline V gene sequence: CDR1 LGHNA, CDR2 YSLEER. This CDR3 has 18 residues. The germline V and J ends were trimmed by 0 bases and 9 bases, with 26 bases remaining between them. The CDR3: CASSQDRTDSETLFSYTF. CDR3 bases: TGCGCCAGCAGCCAAGATAGGACGGACAGCGAAACCCTGTTCAGCTACACCTTC.

This clonotype was seen a single time. V usage is TRBV27 and J usage is TRBJ2-7, with D hard to call. Germline-derived CDR1 and CDR2 are MNHEY and SMNVEV (reference sequence). CDR3 length: 15 amino acids. The V end was cut by 2 bases, the J end by 5 bases, with 16 bases between. The CDR3 DNA follows: TGTGCCAGCAGTTTAGAGTTAAAGGGTTTCGACGAGCAGTACTTC. Amino acids: CASSLELKGFDEQYF.

The V call is TRBV7-9, the J call TRBJ2-4, with 13 bases matching TRBD2. CDR1 is SEHNR and CDR2 is FQNEAQ in the germline V gene (reference sequence). This CDR3 is built from 18 residues. With V trimmed by 3 bases and J by 7 bases, 12 bases remained unmatched. The DNA for the CDR3 is TGTGCCAGCAGCTTCGACGGACTAGCGGGGGAGATTCTGAACATTCAGTACTTC. Translated, it gives CASSFDGLAGEILNIQYF.

This chain uses TRBV27 with TRBJ2-7; 12 nucleotides match TRBD1. Germline V gives CDR1 MNHEY, CDR2 SMNVEV (reference sequence). This CDR3 comprises 16 residues. V was pared by 5 bases and J by 6 bases, with 11 bases of the junction left unmatched. CDR3 loop: CASSPVKGQGAVEQYF. For the CDR3, the DNA is TGTGCCAGCAGTCCGGTAAAGGGACAGGGGGCTGTCGAGCAGTACTTC.

This chain connects TRBV4-3 to TRBJ2-3, with 8 positions matching TRBD2. Trimming cost V 1 base and J 6 bases; bases outside gene matches: 15. The CDR3 is 18 residues long. Germline CDR1 is LGHNA and CDR2 is YSLEER. The CDR3 reads CASSQGSGSGGYLDTQYF. DNA for the CDR3: TGCGCCAGCAGCCAAGGGTCGGGGAGCGGGGGATATCTGGATACGCAGTATTTT.

The rearrangement joins TRBV4-2 to TRBJ1-1; the D is unclear. The CDR3 extends over 14 amino acids. The V end was cut by 4 bases, the J end by 2 bases, with 11 bases between. The germline V gene has CDR1 LGHNA and CDR2 YNFKEQ. CDR3 nucleotides: TGTGCCAGCAGCCTGGTGAAGGAAAACACTGAAGCTTTCTTT. Its translation is CASSLVKENTEAFF.

The V gene is TRBV6-2 or TRBV6-3, the J gene TRBJ2-5; maybe TRBD2 (5 bases). Germline CDR1 reads MNHEY; CDR2 reads SVGEGT. Trimming removed 7 bases at V and 7 bases at J, with 16 bases between. This CDR3 is built from 13 residues. The CDR3 sequence: CASNLSPAGTQYF. CDR3 nucleotides: TGTGCCAGCAATCTCAGCCCGGCGGGGACCCAGTACTTC.

The V and J genes are TRBV4-1 and TRBJ2-7; 8 nucleotides agree with TRBD1. J lost 3 bases, V lost 5 bases, and 9 bases had no gene match. Germline V gives CDR1 MGHRA, CDR2 YSYEKL. The CDR3 is 15 residues long. The CDR3, as DNA: TGCGCCAGCAGCGACTGGACAGGGCAAGGCTACGAGCAGTACTTC. Amino acids: CASSDWTGQGYEQYF.

The chain uses TRBV9 and TRBJ2-3, with D perhaps being TRBD1 or TRBD2 (5 bases each). In germline, CDR1 is SGDLS, CDR2 YYNGEE. Trimming shortened V by 3 bases and J by 5 bases, and 22 bases separated the two germline ends. The CDR3 runs 17 residues. CDR3 protein: CASSAPLEGPPLDTQYF. The CDR3 nucleotides read TGTGCCAGCAGCGCCCCCCTAGAGGGGCCACCGTTAGATACGCAGTATTTT.

The chain combines TRBV7-3 with TRBJ2-6, with D unclear. The germline gives CDR1 SGHTA, CDR2 FQGTGA. This CDR3 is built from 16 residues. The V end lost 0 bases, the J end lost 2 bases, and 8 bases lay between the germline ends. CDR3 bases: TGTGCCAGCAGCTTAACGTCGTATACTGGGGCCAACGTCCTGACTTTC. Amino acids: CASSLTSYTGANVLTF.

V usage is TRBV19 and J usage is TRBJ1-1, with D hard to call. Trimming cost V 6 bases and J 3 bases, with 2 bases left between them. CDR1 is LNHDA, CDR2 SQIVND, per germline (reference sequence). This CDR3 region has 10 residues. As DNA, the CDR3 is TGTGCCAGTAGGGACACTGAAGCTTTCTTT. The encoded protein is CASRDTEAFF.

The chain joins TRBV6-5 to TRBJ2-1, with unresolved D. V lost 2 bases and J lost 0, with 8 bases in between. The CDR3 is made up of 15 amino acids. Germline CDR1 is MNHEY and CDR2 is SVGAGI. DNA of the CDR3: TGTGCCAGCAGTTACGAACAGCTCTCCTACAATGAGCAGTTCTTC. It yields the protein CASSYEQLSYNEQFF.

As DNA, the CDR3 is TGTGCCAGCAGCCAAGATGCAGAGGTCGGAGGACAGGGGTTCGTTGCGTACACCGGGGAGCTGTTTTTT. Translation gives CASSQDAEVGGQGFVAYTGELFF. The rearrangement links TRBV4-2 to TRBJ2-2; 9 bases are a match to TRBD1. CDR1 LGHNA and CDR2 YNFKEQ come from the germline V gene. V lost 0 bases to trimming and J lost 3 bases; unmatched junction nucleotides: 23. This CDR3 is 23 amino acids long.

This clonotype has just one count. V gene TRBV21-1 combines with J gene TRBJ2-7; the D segment call TRBD1 is taken from the table without a DNA check. TRBV21-1 is a recognized pseudogene. The CDR3 spans 19 residues. The chain's CDR3 is CASSKGRGQGPSKIYEQYF. CDR3 coding DNA: TGTGCCAGCAGCAAAGGTCGGGGACAGGGCCCCTCCAAAATCTACGAGCAGTACTTC.

The V and J genes are TRBV7-9 and TRBJ1-4; 10 bases map to TRBD1. The V gene end was trimmed by 6 bases and the J gene end by 6 bases; junction bases not matched to a gene: 4. CDR3 length equals 14 residues. Germline loops: CDR1 SEHNR, CDR2 FQNEAQ (reference sequence). The CDR3 protein is CASRAGTGDEKLFF. The CDR3 DNA follows: TGTGCCAGCAGAGCCGGGACAGGGGATGAAAAACTGTTTTTT.

This clonotype has a handful of counts. The CDR3, as DNA: TGTGCCAGCAGCCAAGACAGGGGAGGGGGCTACGAGCAGTACTTC. It yields the protein CASSQDRGGGYEQYF. J is TRBJ2-7 and V is TRBV3-1, with D perhaps matching TRBD2 (7 bases). Germline assignment: CDR1 LGHDT and CDR2 YNNKEL (reference sequence). This CDR3 contains 15 residues. Trimming shortened V by 0 bases and J by 3 bases, and 12 bases separated the two germline ends.

This clonotype came up once. V and J are TRBV29-1 and TRBJ1-1, with D tentatively TRBD1 (5 bases). Trimming took 4 bases from V and 0 from J, leaving 12 bases between them. This CDR3 region has 14 residues. Germline CDR1 SQVTM, CDR2 ANQGSEA. CDR3 DNA: TGCAGCGTTGCTTCGGGACGTATGAACACTGAAGCTTTCTTT. Translated: CSVASGRMNTEAFF.

The chain links TRBV5-6 to TRBJ1-4; no clear D. CDR3 length equals 15 residues. Germline V gene data show CDR1 as SGHDT and CDR2 as YYEEEE. Deletions cut 5 bases from V and 5 bases from J, with 16 bases between. The CDR3 DNA sequence: TGTGCCAGCAGTATAGCCACACCTCAGAATGAAAAACTGTTTTTT. This encodes CASSIATPQNEKLFF.

The chain employs TRBV7-9 and TRBJ1-3; tentatively, D is TRBD1 (6 bases). CDR3 length equals 17 residues. Germline CDR1 is SEHNR and CDR2 is FQNEAQ (reference sequence). The V end lost 4 bases, the J end lost 0 bases, and 16 bases lay between the germline ends. This chain's CDR3 is CASSWRGEISSGNTIYF. CDR3 sequence (DNA): TGTGCCAGCAGCTGGAGGGGGGAGATCAGCTCTGGAAACACCATATATTTT.

The CDR3 region is CASSADRAAANTGELFF. DNA of the CDR3: TGTGCCAGCAGTGCAGACAGGGCGGCGGCGAACACCGGGGAGCTGTTTTTT. The V and J genes are TRBV2 and TRBJ2-2, with 7 bases lining up with TRBD1. With 4 bases clipped from V and 0 bases from J, the junction kept 8 bases outside the gene matches. CDR3 length: 17 residues. From germline, CDR1 is SNHLY and CDR2 FYNNEI.